The T cell receptor beta chain described here comes from a study of vaccination effects on CD4 cells after COVID-19. Study as a whole: Each participant received a vaccine that was either BNT162b2 or mRNA-1273, given as two doses. Study findings and constraints: Among infection- and vaccine-induced clones, marked clonal contraction occurred late after vaccination.

Repertoires were generated with immunoSEQ multiplex PCR, while TCRdb's copy carries only in-frame clones and drops some. The table shows roughly 56,000 clones, with about 80% occurring only once. Turning to this clone: Antigen specificity is unknown.

Between days 9 and 11 of culture, CD4+ T cells were separated out. Nucleocapsid antibodies were negative in the vaccine recipients, who had never had SARS-CoV-2 infection. Half the medium was replaced with IL-2 medium on days 3 and 7. This CDR3 comprises 15 residues. With 4 bases clipped from V and 4 bases from J, the junction kept 8 bases outside the gene matches. Germline V CDR1 and CDR2: SGHNT, YYREEE (reference sequence). The receptor was derived from a human donor who received a COVID-19 vaccine. This chain connects TRBV5-4 to TRBJ1-3; 7 positions match TRBD1. The sample in question was CD4+ T cells from PBMCs cultured without peptide, obtained before COVID-19 vaccination. CDR3 DNA: TGTGCCAGCAGCCCAATTCCGGGACAGGGAAACACCATATATTTT. Encoded protein: CASSPIPGQGNTIYF.